One sample yielded the 30 T cell receptor beta chains listed below, sequenced in a study of T cells in lung cancer brain metastases. TCRdb's copy holds only in-frame clones and misses some; the assay was immunoSEQ multiplex PCR. Of 1,100 to 1,500 clones listed, roughly nine tenths were seen once; the top ten hold around a tenth. Input material: tumor tissue from a brain metastasis. The source of these receptors is a woman aged 50 to 60 with non-small cell lung cancer that had spread to the brain.

Only a few counts were recorded for this clone. The sample carries other DNA sequences with the same CDR3. The chain carries TRBV9 and TRBJ2-5; no clear D. Trimming shortened V by 0 bases and J by 5 bases, and 2 bases separated the two germline ends. The CDR3 runs 11 residues. Germline values: CDR1 SGDLS, CDR2 YYNGEE. The CDR3 DNA sequence: TGTGCCAGCAGCGTAGATGAGACCCAGTACTTC. Protein sequence: CASSVDETQYF.

The chain employs TRBV28 and TRBJ1-1, with D uncertain. V was clipped by 5 bases and J by 4 bases, with 11 bases between them. The CDR3 contains 13 residues. In germline, CDR1 is MDHEN, CDR2 SYDVKM. This CDR3 reads CASSNLIATEAFF. The CDR3 DNA reads as TGTGCCAGCAGTAATCTTATCGCCACTGAAGCTTTCTTT.

This chain uses TRBV9 with TRBJ2-7; TRBD2 matches at 9 bases. Germline lookup yields CDR1 SGDLS and CDR2 YYNGEE. The CDR3 is made up of 15 amino acids. The ends lost 2 bases at V and 0 bases at J; junction bases unmatched: 3. The CDR3 coding sequence is TGTGCCAGCAGCGTTAATAGCGGGAGCTCCTACGAGCAGTACTTC. Translating it yields CASSVNSGSSYEQYF. The full variable domain, with the rest looked up from reference TRBV9 and TRBJ2-7, is DSGVTQTPKHLITATGQRVTLRCSPRSGDLSVYWYQQSLDQGLQFLIQYYNGEERAKGNILERFSAQQFPDLHSELNLSSLELGDSALYFCASSVNSGSSYEQYFGPGTRLTVT.

As DNA, the CDR3 is TGTGCCAGCAGCAAATCCCGGTACGAGCAGTACTTC. Translating gives CASSKSRYEQYF. The chain is built from TRBV21-1 and TRBJ2-7; the D call in the table, TRBD2, was not verified against the DNA. TRBV21-1 is assigned pseudogene status. This CDR3 has 12 amino acids.

This clone came up a few times. This chain connects TRBV15 to TRBJ1-1; 8 bases line up with TRBD1. Germline trimming cut 3 bases from V and 3 bases from J; bases unmatched to any gene: 9. Germline lookup yields CDR1 LNHNV and CDR2 YYDKDF (reference sequence). This CDR3 is built from 16 residues. CDR3 in amino acids: CATSSGARGLDTEAFF. CDR3 DNA sequence: TGTGCCACCAGCAGCGGCGCCAGGGGGCTGGACACTGAAGCTTTCTTT.

The V gene is TRBV27, the J gene TRBJ1-2; the D gene is possibly TRBD1 (6 bases). CDR1 is MNHEY, CDR2 SMNVEV, per germline (reference sequence). The CDR3 is made up of 14 amino acids. V was pared by 4 bases and J by 0 bases, with 9 bases between. CDR3 in amino acids: CASSSAGANYGYTF. As DNA, the CDR3 is TGTGCCAGCAGTTCGGCAGGGGCTAACTATGGCTACACCTTC.

This clone was found once. The rearrangement uses TRBV11-2 and TRBJ1-2; D is uncertain. CDR1 is SGHAT, CDR2 FQNNGV, per germline. V lost 0 bases and J lost 8, with 16 bases in between. The CDR3 consists of 15 residues. The CDR3 loop reads CASSLEGSVMKGYTF. CDR3 DNA sequence: TGTGCCAGCAGCTTAGAGGGGTCGGTAATGAAGGGCTACACCTTC. The entire variable domain, with the rest obtained from reference TRBV11-2 and TRBJ1-2, is as follows: EAGVAQSPRYKIIEKRQSVAFWCNPISGHATLYWYQQILGQGPKLLIQFQNNGVVDDSQLPKDRFSAERLKGVDSTLKIQPAKLEDSAVYLCASSLEGSVMKGYTFGSGTRLTVV.

This clone appeared once. An end of the junction differs from the germline gene, which may be a read error. The CDR3 DNA follows: TGTACCAGCAGGGCAACCGGGACAGTCTACGAGCAGTACTTC. This translates into CTSRATGTVYEQYF. The chain carries TRBV2 and TRBJ2-7; 7 nucleotides align to TRBD1. The CDR3 sequence is 14 residues long. CDR1 is SNHLY, CDR2 FYNNEI, per germline.

The chain couples TRBV28 to TRBJ1-1, with D possibly being TRBD1 (6 bases). With 5 bases removed from V and 0 bases from J, the gap between germline ends came to 16 bases. Germline CDR1 and CDR2: MDHEN and SYDVKM. This CDR3 comprises 16 residues. CDR3 in amino acids: CASSPGTIGMNTEAFF. The CDR3 DNA reads as TGTGCCAGCAGTCCCGGGACAATCGGTATGAACACTGAAGCTTTCTTT.

J is TRBJ2-1 and V is TRBV18, with TRBD2 matching over 10 bases. V trimming: 2 bases; J trimming: 6 bases; junction bases outside the gene matches: 4. The germline V gene has CDR1 KGHSH and CDR2 LQKENI. The CDR3 loop spans 15 amino acids. The CDR3 region has the DNA TGTGCCAGCTCACCAGGGAGCGGGAGGGGCAATGAGCAGTTCTTC. The encoded protein is CASSPGSGRGNEQFF.

J is TRBJ2-1 and V is TRBV7-3; 8 nucleotides align to TRBD2. The CDR3 has 15 amino acids. Trimming took 3 bases from V and 6 from J; bases not matched to a gene: 7. Per the germline V gene, CDR1 is SGHTA and CDR2 is FQGTGA. The CDR3 protein is CASSFSTSGTNEQFF. The CDR3 DNA follows: TGTGCCAGCAGCTTCAGTACTAGCGGTACCAATGAGCAGTTCTTC.

The V gene is TRBV5-1, the J gene TRBJ1-2; 8 nucleotides agree with TRBD1. Germline assignment: CDR1 SGHRS and CDR2 YFSETQ. The CDR3 is 14 residues long. The trim removed 3 bases at V and 7 bases at J, leaving 8 bases unmatched. The CDR3 here is CASSSRTGKTGYTF. The CDR3 DNA sequence: TGCGCCAGCAGCTCCCGGACAGGGAAGACTGGCTACACCTTC.

For the CDR3, the DNA is TGCGCCAGCACGCCGGGACGCGGGGAAGGTAGCTATGGCTACACCTTC. This codes for CASTPGRGEGSYGYTF. The genes are TRBV4-3 and TRBJ1-2; a possible D gene is TRBD1 (5 bases). Germline assignment: CDR1 LGHNA and CDR2 YSLEER. The CDR3 is 16 amino acids. Trimming removed 7 bases at V and 4 bases at J, with 22 bases between.

The rearrangement links TRBV5-5 to TRBJ2-2, with D possibly matching TRBD2 (6 bases). Germline CDR1 is SGHKS and CDR2 is YYEKEE (reference sequence). The CDR3 has 15 residues. Trimming cost V 2 bases and J 4 bases, with 12 bases left between them. The CDR3 region is CASSLGGRVTGELFF. The CDR3 coding sequence is TGTGCCAGCAGCTTAGGAGGGCGGGTCACCGGGGAGCTGTTTTTT.

The genes are TRBV7-2 and TRBJ2-7, with 11 positions matching TRBD2. Germline-derived CDR1 and CDR2 are SGHTA and FQGNSA. The V gene end was trimmed by 10 bases and the J gene end by 6 bases; junction bases not matched to a gene: 11. This CDR3 is 14 amino acids long. The CDR3 nucleotides read TGTGCCACCGTCTTAGCGGGAGGGCCTGGCGAGCAGTACTTC. Its protein product is CATVLAGGPGEQYF.

The CDR3 DNA follows: TGCGCCAGCAGCCAAGGTTATAAAGCTTTCTTT. Amino acids: CASSQGYKAFF. The rearrangement joins TRBV4-1 to TRBJ1-1; D gene unclear. This CDR3 has 11 residues. Germline V lookup: CDR1 MGHRA, CDR2 YSYEKL. V was trimmed by 1 base and J by 9 bases, leaving 6 bases between them.

V usage is TRBV19 and J usage is TRBJ2-5, with a tentative D call TRBD1 (7 bases). CDR1 is LNHDA and CDR2 is SQIVND in the germline V gene (reference sequence). The CDR3 extends over 14 amino acids. V lost 5 bases to trimming and J lost 2 bases, with 12 bases between them. CDR3 in DNA: TGTGCCAGTAGTGCGGGACAGATACAAGAGACCCAGTACTTC. Protein sequence: CASSAGQIQETQYF. The full variable domain, with the rest looked up from reference TRBV19 and TRBJ2-5, is DGGITQSPKYLFRKEGQNVTLSCEQNLNHDAMYWYRQDPGQGLRLIYYSQIVNDFQKGDIAEGYSVSREKKESFPLTVTSAQKNPTAFYLCASSAGQIQETQYFGPGTRLLVL.

This chain connects TRBV11-3 to TRBJ2-1; the D gene is possibly TRBD1 (5 bases). The ends were cut back, 6 bases at V and 10 bases at J, with 16 bases in the middle. The CDR3 is made up of 13 amino acids. The germline V gene encodes CDR1 SGHNT and CDR2 YENEEA. The CDR3 region has the DNA TGTGCCAGCAGTACGGACAACTATTCGGAGCAGTTCTTC. Its protein is CASSTDNYSEQFF.

The rearrangement links TRBV27 to TRBJ2-2, with D hard to call. CDR1 and CDR2 from the germline V gene are MNHEY and SMNVEV (reference sequence). V dropped 3 bases and J dropped 5 bases, with 7 bases sitting between them. This CDR3 region has 13 residues. Written as DNA, the CDR3 is TGTGCCAGCAGTTTTAGATCAACCGGGGAGCTGTTTTTT. As protein: CASSFRSTGELFF.

In this sample, this clone turned up once. This chain joins TRBV5-1 and TRBJ1-1, with D possibly being TRBD1 (5 bases). From germline, CDR1 is SGHRS and CDR2 YFSETQ. Trimming pared 1 base from V and 3 bases from J, leaving 10 bases between. The CDR3 is made up of 14 amino acids. This CDR3 reads CASSLTGMDTEAFF. The CDR3, as DNA: TGCGCCAGCAGCTTGACAGGTATGGACACTGAAGCTTTCTTT.

The CDR3 loop reads CATALAGGPGEQYF. CDR3 nucleotides: TGTGCCACCGCCTTAGCGGGAGGGCCTGGCGAGCAGTACTTC. The genes are TRBV7-2 and TRBJ2-7; 11 positions match TRBD2. Germline values: CDR1 SGHTA, CDR2 FQGNSA. V was pared by 10 bases and J by 6 bases, with 11 bases of the junction left unmatched. The CDR3 covers 14 residues.

The chain joins TRBV19 to TRBJ2-3; possible D gene TRBD1, 7 bases. CDR1 and CDR2 from the germline V gene are LNHDA and SQIVND (reference sequence). V shed 5 bases and J shed 5 bases, with 14 bases lying between them. This CDR3 is built from 14 residues. CDR3 protein: CASSLGGGVDTQYF. CDR3 nucleotides: TGTGCCAGTAGTTTAGGAGGGGGCGTAGATACGCAGTATTTT.

This rearrangement joins TRBV9 to TRBJ2-1; possibly TRBD2 for D (6 bases). V lost 0 bases to trimming and J lost 5 bases, with 15 bases between them. This CDR3 has 16 amino acids. CDR1 is SGDLS, CDR2 YYNGEE, per germline. The CDR3 loop is CASSVVSSGFDNEQFF. CDR3 coding DNA: TGTGCCAGCAGCGTAGTGAGTAGCGGCTTCGACAATGAGCAGTTCTTC.

The chain carries TRBV4-3 and TRBJ2-2; D is unclear. Germline loops: CDR1 LGHNA, CDR2 YSLEER. V was trimmed by 0 bases and J by 6 bases, leaving 11 bases between them. The CDR3 has 15 residues. The CDR3 region is CASSQDKMSSGELFF. The CDR3 region has the DNA TGCGCCAGCAGCCAAGATAAGATGAGCTCCGGGGAGCTGTTTTTT.

The genes are TRBV7-4 and TRBJ1-2; TRBD1 matches at 7 bases. Looked up from germline, CDR1 is SGHVT and CDR2 is SQSDAQ. The CDR3 contains 14 residues. The V gene end was trimmed by 4 bases and the J gene end by 5 bases; junction bases not matched to a gene: 7. The chain's CDR3 is CASSSQGQGYGYTF. The CDR3 DNA is TGTGCCAGCAGCTCACAGGGGCAAGGGTATGGCTACACCTTC.

The chain is built from TRBV6-1 and TRBJ2-1; D remains ambiguous. The CDR3 sequence is 15 residues long. Germline loops: CDR1 MNHNS, CDR2 SASEGT. Trimming removed 4 bases at V and 1 base at J, with 11 bases between. DNA of the CDR3: TGTGCCAGCAGTGTAGTGGGTGAATCCTACAATGAGCAGTTCTTC. Translation gives CASSVVGESYNEQFF.

V gene TRBV11-2 combines with J gene TRBJ2-1; no definite D call. This CDR3 has 11 amino acids. Germline CDR1 SGHAT, CDR2 FQNNGV. The V end lost 4 bases, the J end lost 10 bases, and 8 bases lay between the germline ends. CDR3 sequence reads: CASSSGSEQFF. For the CDR3, the DNA is TGTGCCAGCAGCTCGGGTTCAGAGCAGTTCTTC.

This clone was found a few times. The same CDR3 is also encoded by other DNA sequences in this sample. The chain combines TRBV7-9 with TRBJ2-7; 9 bases map to TRBD1. CDR3 length: 18 residues. V lost 5 bases to trimming and J lost 0 bases; unmatched junction nucleotides: 14. Germline V CDR1 and CDR2: SEHNR, FQNEAQ (reference sequence). CDR3 coding DNA: TGTGCCAGCAGCCCGACTCCGGGACAGGGCCAGAGCTCCTACGAGCAGTACTTC. This encodes CASSPTPGQGQSSYEQYF.

V is TRBV7-9 and J is TRBJ2-3; unclear D gene. This CDR3 spans 13 amino acids. Trimming left V 4 bases short and J 0 bases short, with 5 bases between. Per germline, CDR1 SEHNR and CDR2 FQNEAQ (reference sequence). The DNA of the CDR3 is TGTGCCAGCAGCTACCAGAGCACAGATACGCAGTATTTT. Residues: CASSYQSTDTQYF.

This clone is hyperexpanded in the sample. This sequence joins TRBV29-1 and TRBJ1-5; D possibly corresponds to TRBD1 (6 bases). V lost 2 bases, J lost 5 bases, and 10 bases lay in between. Germline V gene data show CDR1 as SQVTM and CDR2 as ANQGSEA. This CDR3 contains 13 residues. This CDR3 is CSVEQGSDQPQHF. As DNA, the CDR3 is TGCAGCGTTGAACAGGGGAGTGATCAGCCCCAGCATTTT.